This T cell receptor beta chain derives from a study of shared clonotypes between healthy human individuals. Study as a whole: Donors, aged 18 to 49, were a couple of women and a few men. Per donor, CD8 memory used one plate, CD8 naive used two, CD4 memory used three and CD4 naive used three.

The naive CD8 fraction comprised CD45RO-negative cells positively selected for CCR7 and excluded terminally differentiated effector memory CD45RA+ cells. As for this clone: Its antigen is unidentified.

This CDR3 region has 19 residues. In germline, CDR1 is SGDLS, CDR2 YYNGEE. Trimming took 0 bases from V and 0 from J, leaving 18 bases between them. Whole-study findings and limits: Approximately 5.1% was the fraction of naive CD4 clonotypes found shared across a few donors.

Only in-frame clones appear in the TCRdb table, and some are missing; sequencing was by immunoSEQ multiplex PCR. Seen here are under 1 million clones, almost 95% observed once, and the top ten hold about 25%. Input material: naive CD8+ T cells sorted from blood. The rearrangement uses TRBV9 and TRBJ2-2; TRBD2 is a possible D gene (6 bases). The sequence was obtained from a man aged 25-45 years in good health. The CDR3, as DNA: TGTGCCAGCAGCGTAGCGGGGGTTGCGGGATTCGCGAACACCGGGGAGCTGTTTTTT. This translates into CASSVAGVAGFANTGELFF.